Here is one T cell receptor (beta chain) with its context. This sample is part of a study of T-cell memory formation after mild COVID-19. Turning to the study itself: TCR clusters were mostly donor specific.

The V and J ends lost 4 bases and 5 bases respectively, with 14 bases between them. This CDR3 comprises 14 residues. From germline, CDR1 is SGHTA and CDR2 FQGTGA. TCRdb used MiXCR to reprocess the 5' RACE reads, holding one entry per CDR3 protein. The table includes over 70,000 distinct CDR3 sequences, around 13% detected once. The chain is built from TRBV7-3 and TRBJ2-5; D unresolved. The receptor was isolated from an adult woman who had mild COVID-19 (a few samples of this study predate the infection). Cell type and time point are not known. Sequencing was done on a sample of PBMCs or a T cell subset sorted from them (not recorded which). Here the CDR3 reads CASSSPGLTETQYF. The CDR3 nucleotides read TGTGCCAGCAGCTCCCCCGGGCTAACCGAGACCCAGTACTTC.